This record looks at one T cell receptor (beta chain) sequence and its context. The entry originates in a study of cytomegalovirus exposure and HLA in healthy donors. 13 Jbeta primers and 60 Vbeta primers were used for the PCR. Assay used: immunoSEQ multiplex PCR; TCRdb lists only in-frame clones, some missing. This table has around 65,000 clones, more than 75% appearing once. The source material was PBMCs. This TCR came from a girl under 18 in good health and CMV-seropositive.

DNA for the CDR3: TGTGCCAGCAGCTTAGGGTCCCAGGGTGTCAATCAGCCCCAGCATTTT. Translating it yields CASSLGSQGVNQPQHF. The V gene is TRBV7-9, the J gene TRBJ1-5; maybe TRBD1 (5 bases). Germline V gives CDR1 SEHNR, CDR2 FQNEAQ (reference sequence). The CDR3 is made up of 16 amino acids. The ends were cut back, 1 base at V and 3 bases at J, with 13 bases in the middle.